A selection of T cell receptor beta chains follows, all from one sample in a study of radiotherapy plus CTLA-4 blockade in lung cancer. TCRdb's copy holds only in-frame clones and misses some; the assay was immunoSEQ multiplex PCR. The sample records about 60,000 clones, 60% to 80% being singletons. Sequenced here: peripheral blood, sampled from a patient treated with radiotherapy plus ipilimumab. These receptors originate from a human donor with non-small cell lung cancer who had a complete response to radiotherapy plus ipilimumab. Each CDR3 is given with its conserved first and last residue. A D gene is named only where the DNA matches it firmly. A row's size may be missing; if present it is once, few, many or a size class.

J gene,clone size,D gene,V gene,CDR3 DNA,CDR3 protein
TRBJ2-2,.,TRBD1,TRBV18,TGTGCCAGCTCACGCCGCACCGGACAGGGCGGGGAGCTGTTTTTT,CASSRRTGQGGELFF
TRBJ1-2,.,.,TRBV28,TGTGCCAGCAGTCTCCCGAGGTCCGACTATGGCTACACCTTC,CASSLPRSDYGYTF
TRBJ2-2,few,.,TRBV7-5,TGTGCCAGAAGCCAGACGGACTGTTTATACACCGGGGAGCTGTTTTTT,CARSQTDCLYTGELFF
TRBJ2-7,.,.,TRBV9,TGTGCCAGCAGCGTAGGGGACTCCTCCTCCTACGAGCAGTACTTC,CASSVGDSSSYEQYF
TRBJ2-2,.,.,TRBV18,TGTGCCAGCTCACCGGACAAAATCGGGGAGCTGTTTTTT,CASSPDKIGELFF
TRBJ2-7,once,.,TRBV5-1,TGCGCCAGCAGCTTGCCAGGTAGCTCCTACGAGCAGTACTTC,CASSLPGSSYEQYF
TRBJ2-3,.,.,TRBV18,TGTGCCAGCTCACCCCCACGGGACTCCCGGACGCAGTATTTT,CASSPPRDSRTQYF
TRBJ2-2,.,.,TRBV6-1,TGTGCCAGCAGGCGGGACAGAAACACCGGGGAGCTGTTTTTT,CASRRDRNTGELFF
TRBJ2-3,.,TRBD2,TRBV5-6,TGTGCCAGCAGCTTGCCGGGACTACCCACAGATACGCAGTATTTT,CASSLPGLPTDTQYF
TRBJ2-3,.,TRBD2,TRBV7-2,TGTGCCAGCGCGGGGGGGCTGGGAGATACGCAGTATTTT,CASAGGLGDTQYF
TRBJ1-2,.,TRBD1,TRBV5-1,TGCGCCAGCAGCGCGGACAGGGGAACCTATGGCTACACCTTC,CASSADRGTYGYTF
TRBJ2-2,.,TRBD2,TRBV27,TGTGCCAGCAGTTTAACAGCGGGACTAATGAACACCGGGGAGCTGTTTTTT,CASSLTAGLMNTGELFF
TRBJ2-3,.,.,TRBV19,TGTGCCACTTCCCGGGGGACAGTCACAGATACGCAGTATTTT,CATSRGTVTDTQYF
TRBJ2-2,.,TRBD1,TRBV29-1,TGCAGCGTTCCGGACAGGGGGCGGACCGGGGAGCTGTTTTTT,CSVPDRGRTGELFF
TRBJ2-6,.,.,TRBV19,TGTGCCAGTAGTTACCCTGTGAGCTCTGGGGCCAACGTCCTGACTTTC,CASSYPVSSGANVLTF
TRBJ2-1,.,TRBD2,TRBV9,TGTGCCAGCAGCGTAGACGCGGGGGTAGTCAATGAGCAGTTCTTC,CASSVDAGVVNEQFF
TRBJ1-1,few,.,TRBV15,TGTGCCACCAGCAGGTTAAGACAGATGAACACTGAAGCTTTCTTT,CATSRLRQMNTEAFF
TRBJ2-7,once,.,TRBV6-6,TGTGCCAGCAGTTACCGGACAAGTAACTACGAGCAGTACTTC,CASSYRTSNYEQYF
TRBJ2-3,.,TRBD2,TRBV7-2,TGTGCCAGCAGCTTATCGCGGGGGGAGAAAGATACGCAGTATTTT,CASSLSRGEKDTQYF
TRBJ2-3,.,.,TRBV11-3,TGTGCCAGCAGCTTAGGGGCATCGGATACGCAGTATTTT,CASSLGASDTQYF
TRBJ2-7,.,.,TRBV7-9,TGTGCCAGCGGGGAGAGCTCCTACGAGCAGTACTTC,CASGESSYEQYF
TRBJ2-7,.,TRBD2,TRBV5-1,TGCGCCAGCAGCCCTCTAGCGGGGCCTTCCTACGAGCAGTACTTC,CASSPLAGPSYEQYF
TRBJ2-7,.,TRBD2,TRBV27,TGTGCCAGCAGTCCAATGACTAGGGGAGGGTCCTACGAGCAGTACTTC,CASSPMTRGGSYEQYF
TRBJ1-2,.,.,TRBV20-1,TGCAGTGCTAGGGTACAAAATGGCTACACCTTC,CSARVQNGYTF